The rows below give T cell receptor beta chains drawn from one sample of a study of blood T cell repertoires in COVID-19. The assay was immunoSEQ multiplex PCR, and TCRdb's table has in-frame clones only and misses some. Of 200,000 or so clones detected, roughly 84% appear once; the ten largest clones hold 3%. Input material: peripheral blood. The receptors shown here come from a woman aged 25 to 45 who had recovered from COVID-19. CDR3s include the opening cysteine and the closing phenylalanine or tryptophan. Fields, in order: D gene, V gene, J gene, clone size, CDR3 DNA, CDR3 protein. A D gene is named only where the DNA matches it firmly. Size values are once, few and many counts, or a class for expanded clones, and some rows have none.

NA,TRBV5-4,TRBJ1-4,NA,TGTGCCAGCAGCGCCGCCAAAGGGACAAATAATGAAAAACTGTTTTTT,CASSAAKGTNNEKLFF
NA,TRBV29-1,TRBJ2-7,NA,TGCAGCGTTGAAAGGCGCGGAGCCAACTACGAGCAGTACTTC,CSVERRGANYEQYF
NA,TRBV14,TRBJ1-5,once,TGTGCCAGCAGCCAAGGTTTAAATCAGCCCCAGCATTTT,CASSQGLNQPQHF
NA,TRBV12-3/TRBV12-4,TRBJ1-3,few,TGTGCCAGCAGAGACAGCTCTGGAAACACCATATATTTT,CASRDSSGNTIYF
TRBD2,TRBV6-5,TRBJ2-1,NA,TGTGCCAGCAGTTCGGGACTAGCAACCTACAATGAGCAGTTCTTC,CASSSGLATYNEQFF
NA,TRBV29-1,TRBJ2-1,NA,TGCAGCGTCCGACTGAATCGCGATGAGCAGTTCTTC,CSVRLNRDEQFF
NA,TRBV6-1,TRBJ2-5,NA,TGTGCCAGCAGGGAAACATACAGGGCAGTAGTTAAGGAGACCCAGTACTTC,CASRETYRAVVKETQYF
NA,TRBV27,TRBJ2-7,NA,TGTGCCAGCAGTTCGGGGGTGGACGGGCGGCTCCACGAGCAGTACTTC,CASSSGVDGRLHEQYF
TRBD1,TRBV7-2,TRBJ1-1,once,TGTGCCAGCAGCCCCTGGACAGGCTGGGGGAACACTGAAGCTTTCTTT,CASSPWTGWGNTEAFF
NA,TRBV7-9,TRBJ2-1,NA,TGTGCCAGCAGCCCGGACGGGGTGGAGCAGTTCTTC,CASSPDGVEQFF
NA,TRBV28,TRBJ1-5,NA,TGTGCCAGCGTTCTAGGGCGGGGGCCGGTTCAGCCCCAGCATTTT,CASVLGRGPVQPQHF
NA,TRBV5-1,TRBJ1-2,NA,TGCGCCAGCAGCCTGGGAGAGAACAGGAATGGCTACACCTTC,CASSLGENRNGYTF
NA,TRBV7-3,TRBJ1-1,NA,TGTGCCAGCAGCCCCGGGGACTATAACACTGAAGCTTTCTTT,CASSPGDYNTEAFF
NA,TRBV3-1/TRBV3-2,TRBJ1-1,few,TGTGCCAGCATCGGGCTGCAGGGAAGGGGTGGCACTGAAGCTTTCTTT,CASIGLQGRGGTEAFF
NA,TRBV29-1,TRBJ2-3,NA,TGCAGCGTTGTAGGGGAAGAAGATACGCAGTATTTT,CSVVGEEDTQYF
NA,TRBV6-1,TRBJ1-1,NA,TGTGCCAGCAGTGAAGACGGGGGAGGGACTGAAGCTTTCTTT,CASSEDGGGTEAFF
NA,TRBV5-1,TRBJ1-5,NA,TGCGCCAGCAGCTTGGGGGCGAGCAATCAGCCCCAGCATTTT,CASSLGASNQPQHF
TRBD1,TRBV7-3,TRBJ2-5,NA,TGTGCCAGCAGCTTAGGACAGGCTTACCAAGAGACCCAGTACTTC,CASSLGQAYQETQYF
NA,TRBV6-2/TRBV6-3,TRBJ2-1,NA,TGTGCCAGCGGCCGTCTCCGGGACAGGGTGCCTAGCGGGACTTCCTACAATGAGCAGTTCTTC,CASGRLRDRVPSGTSYNEQFF
TRBD2,TRBV5-1,TRBJ2-7,NA,TGCGCCAGCAGCCTCTTTAGCGGGAGGGCCTACGAGCAGTACTTC,CASSLFSGRAYEQYF
NA,TRBV11-2,TRBJ1-2,NA,TGTGCCAGCAGCTTAGGGGTCGGGTCTGGCTACACCTTC,CASSLGVGSGYTF
NA,TRBV7-9,TRBJ2-7,few,TGTGCCAGCAGCTCGAGCTCCTACGAGCAGTACTTC,CASSSSSYEQYF
TRBD1,TRBV6-5,TRBJ2-7,NA,TGTGCCAGCAGCCAGGACAGGGCTTCCTACGAGCAGTACTTC,CASSQDRASYEQYF
NA,TRBV5-1,TRBJ2-3,NA,TGCGCCAGCACCCCAGGGACAGATACGCAGTATTTT,CASTPGTDTQYF
TRBD1,TRBV13,TRBJ2-7,NA,TGTGCCACCCACCGGGACAGACCCTACGAGCAGTACTTC,CATHRDRPYEQYF
TRBD1,TRBV24-1,TRBJ2-1,NA,TGTGCCACCAGTGATTCGGGACAGAACAATGAGCAGTTCTTC,CATSDSGQNNEQFF
TRBD1,TRBV7-6,TRBJ1-3,NA,TGTGCCAGCAGTCCCGGGACAGGGAGGACTGGAAACACCATATATTTT,CASSPGTGRTGNTIYF
NA,TRBV7-9,TRBJ2-7,NA,TGTGCCAGCAGCTTCGGACAGCCACCAAGAGCCTACGAGCAGTACTTC,CASSFGQPPRAYEQYF
NA,TRBV12-3/TRBV12-4,TRBJ2-2,NA,TGTGCCAGCAGACAGGACACCGGGGAGCTGTTTTTT,CASRQDTGELFF
NA,TRBV6-1,TRBJ2-1,NA,TGTGCCAGCAGTGAATGGCGGGGTAACAATGAGCAGTTCTTC,CASSEWRGNNEQFF
TRBD2,TRBV27,TRBJ2-1,NA,TGTGCCAGCAGTTTAGGACTAGCGATTTACAATGAGCAGTTCTTC,CASSLGLAIYNEQFF
TRBD2,TRBV4-2,TRBJ2-7,once,TGTGCCAGCAGCCAAGAAGGGGCTAGCGGGAGTTACGAGCAGTACTTC,CASSQEGASGSYEQYF
TRBD1,TRBV7-2,TRBJ2-7,NA,TGTGCCAGCAGCTTTAATTCAGGGACAGGGATCTACGAGCAGTACTTC,CASSFNSGTGIYEQYF
TRBD1,TRBV29-1,TRBJ1-2,NA,TGCAGCGGCCGGGGGACAGGGAGCTACACCTTC,CSGRGTGSYTF
NA,TRBV5-1,TRBJ1-4,NA,TGCGCCAGCAGCATAATTCAGGAACTTGCAACTAATGAAAAACTGTTTTTT,CASSIIQELATNEKLFF
NA,TRBV6-4,TRBJ2-2,NA,TGTGCCAGCAGTGAAATCGGACAGAGCACCGGGGAGCTGTTTTTT,CASSEIGQSTGELFF
NA,TRBV5-5,TRBJ2-7,few,TGTGCCAGCAGCGATAGTTACGAGCAGTACTTC,CASSDSYEQYF
TRBD1,TRBV10-1,TRBJ2-3,NA,TGCGCCAGCAGTGAGCACAGGGGAATCGCCGATACGCAGTATTTT,CASSEHRGIADTQYF
TRBD1,TRBV30,TRBJ2-4,NA,TGTGCCTGGAGCGACAGGGTAGCGGCCAAAAACATTCAGTACTTC,CAWSDRVAAKNIQYF
NA,TRBV6-1,TRBJ1-3,NA,TGTGCCAGCAGTGAAGGTCTTGGGCGAAGCTCTGGAAACACCATATATTTT,CASSEGLGRSSGNTIYF
TRBD2,TRBV28,TRBJ2-7,NA,TGTGCCACCAAACTAGCGGGTGGGTCCCTCGAGCAGTACTTC,CATKLAGGSLEQYF
TRBD1,TRBV24-1,TRBJ2-7,NA,TGTGCCACCCAAGGACAGGGGTCCGAGCAGTACTTC,CATQGQGSEQYF
TRBD1,TRBV7-9,TRBJ1-2,NA,TGTGCCAGCAGCCTACAGGGGGAGCACGGCTACACCTTC,CASSLQGEHGYTF
NA,TRBV6-5,TRBJ1-4,NA,TGTGCCAGCAGTTTCCGGAATGAAAAACTGTTTTTT,CASSFRNEKLFF
TRBD1,TRBV28,TRBJ2-2,once,TGTGCCAGCAGTTCCCCCGAGGGGACAGGGAACACCGGGGAGCTGTTTTTT,CASSSPEGTGNTGELFF
TRBD1,TRBV5-4,TRBJ1-2,NA,TGTGCCAGCAGCTTGACAGGGGATTATGGCTACACCTTC,CASSLTGDYGYTF
NA,TRBV28,TRBJ2-7,NA,TGTGCCAGCAGAGTATGGGGGGACCTCTCCTACGAGCAGTACTTC,CASRVWGDLSYEQYF
NA,TRBV9,TRBJ2-1,NA,TGTGCCAGCAGCGTAGCGGGGGCCTACAATGAGCAGTTCTTC,CASSVAGAYNEQFF
NA,TRBV19,TRBJ1-5,NA,TGTGCCAGTAGTATAGATGGCAGGACATTTTATAGCAATCAGCCCCAGCATTTT,CASSIDGRTFYSNQPQHF
TRBD2,TRBV5-1,TRBJ2-5,NA,TGCGCCAGCAGCTTGGCGGCTAGCGGGAGAACCCCAGAGACCCAGTACTTC,CASSLAASGRTPETQYF
NA,TRBV30,TRBJ2-3,NA,TGTGCCTGGACCCCGTTCACAGATACGCAGTATTTT,CAWTPFTDTQYF
TRBD2,TRBV27,TRBJ2-7,NA,TGTGCCAGCAGTTTTGTCAGTAGCGGGGGCTCCTACGAGCAGTACTTC,CASSFVSSGGSYEQYF
TRBD2,TRBV7-6,TRBJ2-3,NA,TGTGCCAGCAGCCCTGGGACTAGCGGGACCACAGATACGCAGTATTTT,CASSPGTSGTTDTQYF